Listed below are T cell receptor beta chains from one sample, sequenced in a study of shared clonotypes between healthy human individuals. Sequencing was performed with immunoSEQ multiplex PCR; in TCRdb, only in-frame clones are kept and a portion is missing. The sample consists of 2 million to 2.5 million clones, approximately 95% of them appearing once. What was sequenced was naive CD4+ T cells from PBMCs. The receptors here all came from a man aged 18 to 29 in good health. Some clones in this sample may be carry-over from other donors' samples. The CDR3 runs from the conserved cysteine through the conserved F or W. A D gene is named only where the DNA matches it firmly. Expanded clones get a size class; other rows say once, few or many, or leave the size out.

clone size: .
D gene: .
J gene: TRBJ1-1
V gene: TRBV7-2
CDR3 protein: CASSLKPTVTEAFF
CDR3 DNA: TGTGCCAGCAGCTTAAAACCGACAGTGACTGAAGCTTTCTTT

clone size: .
D gene: .
J gene: TRBJ2-7
V gene: TRBV7-7
CDR3 protein: CASSESFSYEQYF
CDR3 DNA: TGTGCCAGCAGCGAAAGCTTCTCCTACGAGCAGTACTTC

clone size: .
D gene: TRBD2
J gene: TRBJ2-1
V gene: TRBV29-1
CDR3 protein: CSVELGRGTYNEQFF
CDR3 DNA: TGCAGCGTTGAACTAGGGCGGGGGACCTACAATGAGCAGTTCTTC

clone size: .
D gene: TRBD1
J gene: TRBJ2-6
V gene: TRBV29-1
CDR3 protein: CSVHGQGASGANVLTF
CDR3 DNA: TGCAGCGTTCACGGACAGGGCGCCTCTGGGGCCAACGTCCTGACTTTC

clone size: .
D gene: TRBD2
J gene: TRBJ2-5
V gene: TRBV7-8
CDR3 protein: CASSLETTSGAQYF
CDR3 DNA: TGTGCCAGCAGCTTAGAGACGACTAGCGGGGCCCAGTACTTC

clone size: .
D gene: .
J gene: TRBJ2-2
V gene: TRBV6-1
CDR3 protein: CASSAHITGELFF
CDR3 DNA: TGTGCCAGCAGTGCACATATTACCGGGGAGCTGTTTTTT

clone size: .
D gene: .
J gene: TRBJ1-4
V gene: TRBV5-1
CDR3 protein: CASRRATNEKLFF
CDR3 DNA: TGCGCCAGCAGACGTGCAACTAATGAAAAACTGTTTTTT

clone size: .
D gene: TRBD2
J gene: TRBJ2-5
V gene: TRBV7-8
CDR3 protein: CASSSLSSGGGETQYF
CDR3 DNA: TGTGCCAGCAGCTCCCTCTCCAGCGGGGGAGGAGAGACCCAGTACTTC

clone size: .
D gene: TRBD2
J gene: TRBJ2-6
V gene: TRBV5-1
CDR3 protein: CASSPNREALGANVLTF
CDR3 DNA: TGCGCCAGCAGCCCCAACCGGGAGGCGCTCGGGGCCAACGTCCTGACTTTC

clone size: .
D gene: TRBD1
J gene: TRBJ1-2
V gene: TRBV6-1
CDR3 protein: CASSERTGNGYTF
CDR3 DNA: TGTGCCAGCAGTGAACGGACAGGGAATGGCTACACCTTC

clone size: .
D gene: .
J gene: TRBJ1-2
V gene: TRBV5-1
CDR3 protein: CASSLGFGPDYGYTF
CDR3 DNA: TGCGCCAGCAGCTTGGGGTTCGGGCCCGACTATGGCTACACCTTC

clone size: .
D gene: .
J gene: TRBJ2-1
V gene: TRBV11-3
CDR3 protein: CASSGPTNEQFF
CDR3 DNA: TGTGCCAGCAGCGGACCCACCAATGAGCAGTTCTTC

clone size: .
D gene: .
J gene: TRBJ2-4
V gene: TRBV28
CDR3 protein: CASSKGSLGKNIQYF
CDR3 DNA: TGTGCCAGCAGTAAGGGTTCTCTGGGCAAAAACATTCAGTACTTC

clone size: .
D gene: .
J gene: TRBJ2-7
V gene: TRBV7-2
CDR3 protein: CASSLRISYEQYF
CDR3 DNA: TGTGCCAGCAGCTTAAGGATCTCCTACGAGCAGTACTTC

clone size: .
D gene: TRBD2
J gene: TRBJ2-3
V gene: TRBV5-1
CDR3 protein: CASSTGLAGGADTQYF
CDR3 DNA: TGCGCCAGCAGCACAGGACTAGCGGGCGGGGCAGATACGCAGTATTTT

clone size: .
D gene: TRBD2
J gene: TRBJ2-5
V gene: TRBV5-1
CDR3 protein: CASSFGTSGRTTEETQYF
CDR3 DNA: TGCGCCAGCAGCTTCGGGACTAGCGGGAGGACAACGGAGGAGACCCAGTACTTC

clone size: .
D gene: .
J gene: TRBJ2-7
V gene: TRBV28
CDR3 protein: CASSLPGGPYEQYF
CDR3 DNA: TGTGCCAGCAGTTTACCGGGCGGCCCCTACGAGCAGTACTTC

clone size: once
D gene: .
J gene: TRBJ1-1
V gene: TRBV2
CDR3 protein: CASSEAGRGNTEAFF
CDR3 DNA: TGTGCCAGCAGTGAAGCAGGGCGAGGGAACACTGAAGCTTTCTTT

clone size: once
D gene: TRBD1
J gene: TRBJ2-5
V gene: TRBV7-9
CDR3 protein: CASSSDREQETQYF
CDR3 DNA: TGTGCCAGCAGCTCCGACAGGGAACAAGAGACCCAGTACTTC

clone size: .
D gene: .
J gene: TRBJ2-3
V gene: TRBV19
CDR3 protein: CASSISSGARPAGRTDTQYF
CDR3 DNA: TGTGCCAGTAGTATATCATCCGGGGCCAGGCCAGCGGGCCGCACAGATACGCAGTATTTT

clone size: .
D gene: .
J gene: TRBJ1-5
V gene: TRBV28
CDR3 protein: CASSLGGGNQPQHF
CDR3 DNA: TGTGCCAGCAGTTTAGGCGGTGGCAATCAGCCCCAGCATTTT

clone size: .
D gene: .
J gene: TRBJ1-5
V gene: TRBV28
CDR3 protein: CASSSGGTNQPQHF
CDR3 DNA: TGTGCCAGCAGTTCCGGGGGGACCAATCAGCCCCAGCATTTT

clone size: .
D gene: .
J gene: TRBJ2-7
V gene: TRBV5-4
CDR3 protein: CASSLDGQTTYEQYF
CDR3 DNA: TGTGCCAGCAGCTTGGACGGCCAGACTACCTACGAGCAGTACTTC

clone size: .
D gene: .
J gene: TRBJ1-1
V gene: TRBV5-1
CDR3 protein: CASTIGQTNTEAFF
CDR3 DNA: TGCGCCAGCACCATTGGACAAACGAACACTGAAGCTTTCTTT

clone size: .
D gene: .
J gene: TRBJ1-1
V gene: TRBV7-9
CDR3 protein: CASSYESTEAFF
CDR3 DNA: TGTGCCAGCAGCTATGAGTCCACTGAAGCTTTCTTT

clone size: .
D gene: TRBD1
J gene: TRBJ2-7
V gene: TRBV7-9
CDR3 protein: CASSLPSGTGQEQYF
CDR3 DNA: TGTGCCAGCAGCTTACCCTCCGGGACAGGGCAGGAGCAGTACTTC

clone size: .
D gene: TRBD2
J gene: TRBJ2-5
V gene: TRBV5-1
CDR3 protein: CASSLPAGDQETQYF
CDR3 DNA: TGCGCCAGCAGCTTACCAGCGGGAGATCAAGAGACCCAGTACTTC

clone size: .
D gene: TRBD2
J gene: TRBJ2-3
V gene: TRBV19
CDR3 protein: CATSRGAGGKGATQYF
CDR3 DNA: TGTGCCACCTCGCGGGGAGCGGGAGGAAAAGGCGCTACGCAGTATTTT

clone size: .
D gene: .
J gene: TRBJ1-5
V gene: TRBV7-2
CDR3 protein: CASSPLGDPKPQHF
CDR3 DNA: TGTGCCAGCAGCCCCTTAGGGGACCCCAAGCCCCAGCATTTT

clone size: .
D gene: .
J gene: TRBJ2-4
V gene: TRBV7-8
CDR3 protein: CASSLNPGAKNIQYF
CDR3 DNA: TGTGCCAGCAGCTTAAATCCCGGGGCCAAAAACATTCAGTACTTC

clone size: .
D gene: TRBD2
J gene: TRBJ2-3
V gene: TRBV5-5
CDR3 protein: CASSQGLAGGTDTQYF
CDR3 DNA: TGTGCCAGCAGCCAAGGACTAGCGGGGGGTACAGATACGCAGTATTTT

clone size: .
D gene: .
J gene: TRBJ1-5
V gene: TRBV4-1
CDR3 protein: CASSRTGRTQPQHF
CDR3 DNA: TGCGCCAGCAGCCGCACAGGGAGAACTCAGCCCCAGCATTTT